Presented here are 24 T cell receptor beta chains from one specimen sequenced in a study of blood T cell repertoires in COVID-19. The assay was immunoSEQ multiplex PCR, and TCRdb's table has in-frame clones only and misses some. This table holds 430,000 or so clones, over 85% found once. Sample: peripheral blood. Receptors originate from a man aged 18 to 29 with COVID-19, enrolled during active disease.

This clone was counted once. The chain is built from TRBV10-3 and TRBJ2-5; 9 bases are a match to TRBD1. V gave up 5 bases and J gave up 2 bases; unmatched junction bases: 12. There are 17 residues in the CDR3. The germline V gene has CDR1 ENHRY and CDR2 SYGVKD. Written as DNA, the CDR3 is TGTGCCATCAGTCCCGGGACAGGGAGAGGGAGTCAAGAGACCCAGTACTTC. Translated: CAISPGTGRGSQETQYF.

This sequence joins TRBV13 and TRBJ1-1; 7 bases align to TRBD1. This CDR3 spans 13 amino acids. V lost 5 bases to trimming and J lost 3 bases; unmatched junction nucleotides: 3. In germline, CDR1 is PRHDT, CDR2 FYEKMQ (reference sequence). The CDR3 reads CASSPDRDTEAFF. Here the CDR3 DNA reads TGTGCCAGCAGCCCCGACAGGGACACTGAAGCTTTCTTT.

J is TRBJ2-3 and V is TRBV7-9; D not certain. The V gene lost 5 bases and the J gene lost 1 base, with 19 bases spanning the gap. The germline CDR1 and CDR2 sequences are SEHNR and FQNEAQ (reference sequence). The CDR3 is made up of 17 amino acids. CDR3 residues: CASSPRRHGPRTDTQYF. The CDR3 DNA reads as TGTGCCAGCAGCCCCCGCAGGCATGGGCCCCGCACAGATACGCAGTATTTT.

The chain couples TRBV5-4 to TRBJ2-2; no clear D. The CDR3 contains 16 residues. V dropped 4 bases and J dropped 3 bases, with 16 bases sitting between them. The germline CDR1 and CDR2 sequences are SGHNT and YYREEE (reference sequence). The CDR3 here is CASSQASGLDTGELFF. CDR3 nucleotide sequence: TGTGCCAGCAGCCAGGCCAGTGGGTTAGACACCGGGGAGCTGTTTTTT.

The chain has TRBV25-1 and TRBJ2-2, with a weak D call TRBD1 (5 bases). The CDR3 is 12 amino acids. CDR1 is MGHDK and CDR2 is SYGVNS in the germline V gene. CDR3 sequence (DNA): TGTACGGCCCAGGGATTTCACGGGGAGCTGTTTTTT. The encoded protein is CTAQGFHGELFF.

In its sample, this clone was seen once. The rearrangement uses TRBV10-3 and TRBJ1-2; no firm D call. Germline CDR1 reads ENHRY; CDR2 reads SYGVKD. V was clipped by 0 bases and J by 6 bases, with 8 bases between them. This CDR3 has 13 residues. In DNA, the CDR3 is TGTGCCATCAGTGAGTCGCCCGGGGATGGCTACACCTTC. This encodes CAISESPGDGYTF.

CDR3 sequence (DNA): TGTGCCAGCAGCGGGTCGGACAGGGGGAGGGATACGCAGTATTTT. Protein sequence: CASSGSDRGRDTQYF. This chain links TRBV9 with TRBJ2-3; the match to TRBD1 covers 10 bases. This CDR3 region has 15 residues. The germline V gene encodes CDR1 SGDLS and CDR2 YYNGEE. V dropped 3 bases and J dropped 6; count of bases not matched to a gene: 7.

The chain has TRBV7-9 and TRBJ1-3; TRBD1 matches 10 bases. Trimming took 5 bases from V and 3 from J; bases not matched to a gene: 4. Germline-derived CDR1 and CDR2 are SEHNR and FQNEAQ (reference sequence). This CDR3 is 15 amino acids long. The CDR3 DNA reads as TGTGCCAGCAGCCCCGGGACAGGGGTTGGAAACACCATATATTTT. It codes for CASSPGTGVGNTIYF.

Worth noting for this clone: This CDR3 is also generated by other DNA sequences in the sample. The V gene is TRBV3-1 (or the pseudogene TRBV3-2), the J gene TRBJ1-2; TRBD1 is a possible D gene (5 bases). Germline V gives CDR1 LGHDT, CDR2 YNNKEL (reference sequence). Deletions cut 2 bases from V and 7 bases from J, with 8 bases between. CDR3 length equals 12 residues. Here the CDR3 reads CASSQSGLGYTF. The CDR3 nucleotides are TGTGCCAGCAGCCAATCGGGACTTGGCTACACCTTC.

The rearrangement uses TRBV18 and TRBJ2-7, with TRBD1 identical over 9 bases. The germline V gene encodes CDR1 KGHSH and CDR2 LQKENI. This CDR3 has 15 amino acids. V shed 6 bases, J shed 3 bases, and the junction held 9 bases outside the gene matches. The CDR3 coding sequence is TGTGCCAGCTCGGAGGGACAGGGAACGTTCTACGAGCAGTACTTC. Encoded protein: CASSEGQGTFYEQYF.

A note on this clone: The sample has other DNA sequences that encode this CDR3 too. This chain links TRBV5-1 with TRBJ2-7; weak D call: TRBD2 (5 bases). The CDR3 spans 13 residues. V was trimmed by 4 bases and J by 3 bases, leaving 11 bases between them. The germline gives CDR1 SGHRS, CDR2 YFSETQ. The DNA of the CDR3 is TGCGCCAGCAGCCCCTCTACTAGCTACGAGCAGTACTTC. Its translation is CASSPSTSYEQYF.

The V and J genes are TRBV9 and TRBJ2-3; 8 nucleotides align to TRBD2. Per the germline V gene, CDR1 is SGDLS and CDR2 is YYNGEE. Trimming at V came to 3 bases and at J to 5 bases, leaving 20 bases not matched to a gene. The CDR3 consists of 19 residues. This CDR3 is CASSAQGATSGLVGDTQYF. The CDR3 DNA reads TGTGCCAGCAGCGCCCAAGGTGCCACCTCGGGACTAGTGGGAGATACGCAGTATTTT.

V gene TRBV11-2 combines with J gene TRBJ2-7; D possibly corresponds to TRBD1 (6 bases). The CDR3 runs 16 residues. Trimming removed 1 base from V and 0 bases from J, with 13 bases in between. Germline CDR1 is SGHAT and CDR2 is FQNNGV. CDR3 in amino acids: CASSLARGQSSYEQYF. The CDR3 DNA reads TGTGCCAGCAGCTTAGCACGTGGACAGAGCTCCTACGAGCAGTACTTC.

The chain uses TRBV27 and TRBJ1-2; a weak D match, TRBD1 (6 bases). Germline CDR1 reads MNHEY; CDR2 reads SMNVEV (reference sequence). V was pared by 7 bases and J by 5 bases, with 14 bases between. This CDR3 is 13 amino acids long. The CDR3 DNA sequence: TGTGCCAGCAAAGAACAGGGAAAGTATGGCTACACCTTC. Protein: CASKEQGKYGYTF.

CDR3 residues: CASSLLGSGYTF. The CDR3 DNA is TGTGCCAGCAGCTTGCTCGGGTCTGGCTACACCTTC. V is TRBV5-6 and J is TRBJ1-2; D is uncertain. V was clipped by 1 base and J by 7 bases, with 8 bases between them. Germline V gene data show CDR1 as SGHDT and CDR2 as YYEEEE. The CDR3 loop spans 12 amino acids.

This clone was picked up one time. The chain combines TRBV25-1 with TRBJ1-2, with 8 bases matching TRBD1. The V segment lost 6 bases and the J segment 6 bases; nucleotides outside the gene matches: 6. The CDR3 sequence is 13 residues long. CDR1 and CDR2 from the germline V gene are MGHDK and SYGVNS. CDR3 nucleotides: TGTGCCAGCAGGATGGACAGGGTCGATGGCTACACCTTC. The encoded protein is CASRMDRVDGYTF.

The chain joins TRBV30 to TRBJ2-1; 9 bases match TRBD1. V lost 0 bases to trimming and J lost 2 bases; unmatched junction nucleotides: 2. In germline, CDR1 is GTSNPN, CDR2 SVGIG (reference sequence). CDR3 length: 15 amino acids. As DNA, the CDR3 is TGTGCCTGGAGTGTCGGGACAGGGACCTACAATGAGCAGTTCTTC. Translated, it gives CAWSVGTGTYNEQFF. Full variable domain (missing parts from reference TRBV30 and TRBJ2-1): SQTIHQWPATLVQPVGSPLSLECTVEGTSNPNLYWYRQAAGRGLQLLFYSVGIGQISSEVPQNLSASRPQDRQFILSSKKLLLSDSGFYLCAWSVGTGTYNEQFFGPGTRLTVL.

The chain links TRBV6-1 to TRBJ2-2; 7 bases are shared with TRBD1. The V segment lost 0 bases and the J segment 4 bases; nucleotides outside the gene matches: 8. This CDR3 region has 17 residues. CDR1 is MNHNS and CDR2 is SASEGT in the germline V gene. This chain's CDR3 is CASSEARRGLSTGELFF. In nucleotides, the CDR3 is TGTGCCAGCAGTGAAGCGCGTAGGGGGCTCAGCACCGGGGAGCTGTTTTTT.

This sequence joins TRBV18 and TRBJ2-3; no definite D call. Germline V CDR1 and CDR2: KGHSH, LQKENI. V was pared by 3 bases and J by 1 base, with 5 bases between. CDR3 length: 13 amino acids. The CDR3 is CASSPVGTDTQYF. Written as DNA, the CDR3 is TGTGCCAGCTCACCTGTCGGCACAGATACGCAGTATTTT.

The V call is TRBV11-3, the J call TRBJ2-1; TRBD2 matches 9 bases. The V gene end was trimmed by 2 bases and the J gene end by 8 bases; junction bases not matched to a gene: 13. CDR1 is SGHNT and CDR2 is YENEEA in the germline V gene. The CDR3 consists of 17 residues. In nucleotides, the CDR3 is TGTGCCAGCAGCTTAAAAGGTGGCGGGGGGGCCGTCTATGAGCAGTTCTTC. This encodes CASSLKGGGGAVYEQFF.

The chain carries TRBV6-5 and TRBJ2-1, with no clear D. The V end was cut by 2 bases, the J end by 4 bases, with 12 bases between. This CDR3 is built from 15 residues. Germline CDR1 reads MNHEY; CDR2 reads SVGAGI. The CDR3 loop is CASSYKATSYNEQFF. The DNA of the CDR3 is TGTGCCAGCAGTTACAAAGCGACTTCATACAATGAGCAGTTCTTC.

The J gene is TRBJ2-2, the V gene TRBV12-5, with 14 positions matching TRBD2. CDR3 length equals 19 residues. Germline trimming cut 2 bases from V and 1 base from J; bases unmatched to any gene: 6. In germline, CDR1 is LGHNT, CDR2 FRNRAP. CDR3 bases: TGTGCTAGTGGTTTGCTTACCGGGACTAGCGGGGGGAACACCGGGGAGCTGTTTTTT. Translating it yields CASGLLTGTSGGNTGELFF. Filled out from reference TRBV12-5 and TRBJ2-2, the complete variable domain reads DARVTQTPRHKVTEMGQEVTMRCQPILGHNTVFWYRQTMMQGLELLAYFRNRAPLDDSGMPKDRFSAEMPDATLATLKIQPSEPRDSAVYFCASGLLTGTSGGNTGELFFGEGSRLTVL.

The chain links TRBV3-1 (or the pseudogene TRBV3-2) to TRBJ2-7, with TRBD2 as a possible D gene (6 bases). CDR1 and CDR2 from the germline V gene are LGHDT and YNNKEL (reference sequence). Between the trimmed V and J ends, which lost 1 base and 2 bases, there was a span of 12 bases. There are 15 residues in the CDR3. The CDR3 sequence is CASSQVRGTTYEQYF. The CDR3 region has the DNA TGTGCCAGCAGCCAAGTTCGCGGGACGACCTACGAGCAGTACTTC.

The V and J genes are TRBV7-8 and TRBJ1-1; D ambiguous. The CDR3 is 13 residues long. The germline CDR1 and CDR2 sequences are SGHVS and FQNEAQ. The V and J ends lost 5 bases and 5 bases respectively, with 12 bases between them. CDR3 sequence: CASSPPPSTEAFF. The DNA of the CDR3 is TGTGCCAGCAGCCCCCCCCCGAGTACTGAAGCTTTCTTT.